A selection of T cell receptor beta chains follows, all from one sample in a study of tumor-infiltrating lymphocytes in localized non-small cell lung cancer. Data came from immunoSEQ multiplex PCR; TCRdb stores just in-frame clones and leaves some out. The sample has about 12,000 clones, 85% to 90% seen once. Sequences were obtained from lung tumor tissue. The receptors shown here come from a human donor with non-small cell lung cancer. CDR3s include the opening cysteine and the closing phenylalanine or tryptophan. A D gene is named only where the DNA matches it firmly. Some rows mark clone size as missing; the rest say once, few, many or name a class of expanded clone.

v_gene	abundance	d_gene	j_gene	CDR3nt	CDR3aa
TRBV7-9	.	.	TRBJ1-4	TGTGCCAGCATGATTAATGAAAAACTGTTTTTT	CASMINEKLFF
TRBV5-1	once	.	TRBJ1-1	TGCGCCAGCAGCTTGGGGGGGGCGGACGCTTTCTTT	CASSLGGADAFF
TRBV30	.	.	TRBJ1-4	TGTGCCTGGAGACAGGGACGGACTTTTAATGAAAAACTGTTTTTT	CAWRQGRTFNEKLFF
TRBV5-6	.	.	TRBJ1-1	TGTGCCAGCAGCTTGGGGAAGGGGCCCACTGAAGCTTTCTTT	CASSLGKGPTEAFF
TRBV2	few	.	TRBJ2-1	TGTGCCAGCAGGGGGGGCGATGAGCAGTTCTTC	CASRGGDEQFF
TRBV29-1	once	.	TRBJ2-7	TGCAGCGTTGAAAGCTGGCAGGAGGGAAGAGCCTACGAGCAGTACTTC	CSVESWQEGRAYEQYF
TRBV6-6	.	.	TRBJ1-1	TGTGCCAGCAGTCGGGTTCTGGGGGGAATCACTGAAGCTTTCTTT	CASSRVLGGITEAFF
TRBV28	.	.	TRBJ2-3	TGTGCCAGCATCTCAGGGAAAGATACGCAGTATTTT	CASISGKDTQYF
TRBV5-4	once	.	TRBJ1-2	TGTGCCAGCAGCTTGGAGGGGGGCGCGGCTTATGGCTACACCTTC	CASSLEGGAAYGYTF
TRBV25-1	.	TRBD2	TRBJ2-7	TGTGCCAGCAAGAGGGAGGGCGAGCAGTACTTC	CASKREGEQYF
TRBV7-6	.	.	TRBJ2-1	TGTGCCAGTCAAAGGTCGAGCTCCTACAATGAGCAGTTCTTC	CASQRSSSYNEQFF
TRBV14	.	.	TRBJ2-3	TGTGCCAGCAGCCAAGACGTAACTACCACAGATACGCAGTATTTT	CASSQDVTTTDTQYF
TRBV27	.	.	TRBJ2-7	TGTGCCAGCAGTTTAAGACCGAGGAACTACGAGCAGTACTTC	CASSLRPRNYEQYF
TRBV19	.	TRBD1	TRBJ1-5	TGTGCCAGTAGTGCGCGCGACAGGGGGCGTGAAAAGCCCCAGCATTTT	CASSARDRGREKPQHF
TRBV5-4	.	.	TRBJ2-7	TGTGCCAGCAGCTTGGAGGGCTACGAGCAGTACTTC	CASSLEGYEQYF
TRBV10-3	.	.	TRBJ2-5	TGTGCCATCCGGAAAGAGGAGACCCAGTACTTC	CAIRKEETQYF
TRBV28	.	.	TRBJ2-7	TGTGCCAGCAGTGGGGGGGCGGGGTCAACCTCCTACGAGCAGTACTTC	CASSGGAGSTSYEQYF
TRBV9	.	.	TRBJ1-2	TGTGCCAGCAGCGTGGGAGGGGGGACCTATGGCTACACCTTC	CASSVGGGTYGYTF
TRBV5-7	.	.	TRBJ2-2	TGTGCCACCCATGGTCGGACCGCTAACACCGGGGAGCTGTTTTTT	CATHGRTANTGELFF
TRBV19	.	.	TRBJ2-3	TGTGCCAGTAGAAGGGGAAGTGCAGATACGCAGTATTTT	CASRRGSADTQYF
TRBV5-1	.	TRBD2	TRBJ2-1	TGCGCCAGCAGCCGGGACACTAGCGGTTCCTACAATGAGCAGTTCTTC	CASSRDTSGSYNEQFF
TRBV2	.	.	TRBJ1-5	TGTGCCAGCAGTGAAGGGGGCCCCAATCAGCCCCAGCATTTT	CASSEGGPNQPQHF
TRBV5-8	medium-sized	.	TRBJ2-3	TGTGCCAGCAGCCCCCTCGGCTTTTTCACAGATACGCAGTATTTT	CASSPLGFFTDTQYF
TRBV5-4	.	.	TRBJ1-1	TGTGCCAGCAGCGTAGGAGGGGCTATTAGTTACACTGAAGCTTTCTTT	CASSVGGAISYTEAFF
TRBV5-1	.	TRBD2	TRBJ2-3	TGCGCCAGCAGTCCGGGACTAGCGGGAGGAGGAAGCACAGATACGCAGTATTTT	CASSPGLAGGGSTDTQYF
TRBV29-1	.	.	TRBJ2-5	TGCAGCGTTTTAGTGGGAGAGACCCAGTACTTC	CSVLVGETQYF
TRBV6-1	.	.	TRBJ2-7	TGTGCCAGCAGTGAAGCTGCGGGGGCGCACTACGAGCAGTACTTC	CASSEAAGAHYEQYF
TRBV9	.	.	TRBJ1-2	TGTGCCAGCACTCCGGGCCTGGGGGAACACTATGGCTACACCTTC	CASTPGLGEHYGYTF
TRBV30	.	.	TRBJ1-6	TGTGCCTGGAGTGGCGGTCCCGATGCCCTCCACTTT	CAWSGGPDALHF
TRBV11-3	.	.	TRBJ2-3	TGTGCCAGCAGCTCGACATTAGCCCCAGATACGCAGTATTTT	CASSSTLAPDTQYF
TRBV29-1	.	TRBD1	TRBJ2-5	TGCAGCGTTGTGATGGGGACAGACCTACAAGAGACCCAGTACTTC	CSVVMGTDLQETQYF
TRBV9	.	.	TRBJ2-1	TGTGCCAGCAGCGCCGACACCTCTATCTACAATGAGCAGTTCTTC	CASSADTSIYNEQFF
TRBV4-1	large	.	TRBJ1-5	TGCGCCAGCAGCCAAGATTCGGCGGGACAGCCCCAGCATTTT	CASSQDSAGQPQHF
TRBV5-1	.	.	TRBJ2-1	TGCGCCAGCTCCTCCGGCGAGACCCCCTACAATGAGCAGTTCTTC	CASSSGETPYNEQFF
TRBV7-6	once	.	TRBJ2-1	TGTGCCAGCAGTGATACCGGACAGCCTGGGGATGAGCAGTTCTTC	CASSDTGQPGDEQFF
TRBV6-1	once	.	TRBJ2-3	.	CASILAGNTDTQYF
TRBV4-2	.	.	TRBJ1-1	TGTGCCAGCAGCCAAGGGACCAGGGACATGAACACTGAAGCTTTCTTT	CASSQGTRDMNTEAFF
TRBV5-1	few	.	TRBJ1-1	TGCGCCAGCAGCCACTACGGGGGGAAGGTTGAAGCTTTCTTT	CASSHYGGKVEAFF
TRBV2	once	.	TRBJ1-4	TGTGCCAGCAGGGGGAGGGGGGCATCCGAAAAACTGTTTTTT	CASRGRGASEKLFF
TRBV10-3	.	TRBD2	TRBJ2-5	TGTGCCATCTCGGGAGGGAGCGCCCAACCAGAGACCCAGTACTTC	CAISGGSAQPETQYF
TRBV5-1	.	TRBD2	TRBJ2-3	TGCGCCAGCAGCTTGGCCGCGATAGCGGGAGGCACAGATACGCAGTATTTT	CASSLAAIAGGTDTQYF
TRBV10-1	.	.	TRBJ2-2	TGCGCCAGCAGTGACCATAAGTACTCTTCGGCCGGGGAGCTGTTTTTT	CASSDHKYSSAGELFF
TRBV7-9	.	TRBD2	TRBJ2-2	TGTGCCAGCAGCGCGGGACTAGCGGGAACCGGGGAGCTGTTTTTT	CASSAGLAGTGELFF
TRBV28	once	TRBD2	TRBJ2-7	TGTGCCACCTCGGGACTAGCGGGTTCCCACTCCTACGAGCAGTACTTC	CATSGLAGSHSYEQYF
TRBV13	.	.	TRBJ2-5	TGTGCCAGCAGCCACGGACAGTCAAGAGATGATGTAGCCCAGTACTTC	CASSHGQSRDDVAQYF